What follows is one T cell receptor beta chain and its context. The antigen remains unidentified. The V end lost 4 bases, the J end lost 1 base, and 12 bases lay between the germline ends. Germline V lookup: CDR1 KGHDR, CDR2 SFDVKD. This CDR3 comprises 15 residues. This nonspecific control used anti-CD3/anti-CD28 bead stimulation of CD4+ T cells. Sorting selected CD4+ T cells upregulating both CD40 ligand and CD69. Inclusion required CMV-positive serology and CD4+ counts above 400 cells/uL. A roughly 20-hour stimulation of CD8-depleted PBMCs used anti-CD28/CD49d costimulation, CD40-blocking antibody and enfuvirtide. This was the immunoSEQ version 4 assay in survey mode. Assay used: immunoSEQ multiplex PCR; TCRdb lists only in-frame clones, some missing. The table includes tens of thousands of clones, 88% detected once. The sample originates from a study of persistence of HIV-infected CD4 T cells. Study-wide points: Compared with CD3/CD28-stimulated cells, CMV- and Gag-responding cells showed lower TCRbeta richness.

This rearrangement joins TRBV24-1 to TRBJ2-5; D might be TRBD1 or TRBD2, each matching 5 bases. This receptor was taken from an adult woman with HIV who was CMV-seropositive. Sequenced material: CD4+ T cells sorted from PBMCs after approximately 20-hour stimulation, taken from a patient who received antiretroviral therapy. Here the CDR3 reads CATSDWTGTQETQYF. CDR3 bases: TGTGCCACCAGTGACTGGACCGGGACCCAAGAGACCCAGTACTTC.